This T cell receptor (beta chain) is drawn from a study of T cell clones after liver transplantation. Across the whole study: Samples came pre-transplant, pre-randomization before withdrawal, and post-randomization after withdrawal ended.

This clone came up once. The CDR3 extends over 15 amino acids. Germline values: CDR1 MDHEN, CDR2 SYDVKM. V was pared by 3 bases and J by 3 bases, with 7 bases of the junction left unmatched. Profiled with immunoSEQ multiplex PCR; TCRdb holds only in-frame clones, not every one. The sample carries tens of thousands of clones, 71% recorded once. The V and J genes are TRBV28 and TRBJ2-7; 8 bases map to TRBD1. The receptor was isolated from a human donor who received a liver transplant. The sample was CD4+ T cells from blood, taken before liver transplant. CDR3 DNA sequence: TGTGCCAGCAGTTTGAGGACAGGGAACGGCTACGAGCAGTACTTC. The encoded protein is CASSLRTGNGYEQYF.